Listed below are T cell receptor beta chains from one sample, sequenced in a study of technical replicates of blood from several donors. The method was immunoSEQ multiplex PCR; TCRdb's version includes in-frame clones alone and lacks a portion of them. The top ten hold 0.3% to 0.45% of the sample, which has roughly 71,000 clones, around 95% seen once. The sequencing sample was made of T cells isolated from PBMCs. The receptors here all came from a human donor in good health. CDR3s leave out the opening cysteine and the closing phenylalanine or tryptophan.

len	j_gene	v_gene	CDR3aa
14	TRBJ1-1	TRBV7-9	ASSFKLSGGGTEAF
12	TRBJ2-7	TRBV29-1	SVGSGTGVEEQY
12	TRBJ1-1	TRBV29-1	SATFMTANTEAF
14	TRBJ2-7	TRBV7-8	ASSFGTGQFSYEQY
13	TRBJ1-1	TRBV28	ASSFPGPAKTEAF
10	TRBJ1-1	TRBV30	AWSRAGFEAF
12	TRBJ2-3	TRBV7-7	ASSRRLETDTQY
14	TRBJ2-1	TRBV7-3	ASSLLLGPGLHEQF
12	TRBJ1-2	TRBV5-4	ASSLGVGGEGYT
12	TRBJ2-7	TRBV4-3	ASSQDHRDNEQY
12	TRBJ1-1	TRBV6-5	ASSYGQINTEAF
14	TRBJ2-3	TRBV7-9	ASSLGLAGVEDTQY
12	TRBJ2-7	TRBV6-1	ASSEPLTDYEQY
12	TRBJ2-1	TRBV5-4	ASSAGLLYNEQF
14	TRBJ2-7	TRBV4-1	ASSQGTGTSGYEQY
14	TRBJ1-3	TRBV30	AWSIPVGGSGNTIY
14	TRBJ2-1	TRBV6-5	ASSYSNTSENNEQF
13	TRBJ2-1	TRBV9	ASSVGAGVEYEQF
12	TRBJ1-4	TRBV6-5	ASSYGPTNEKLF
13	TRBJ2-7	TRBV11-2	ASSLGGHSLDEQY
10	TRBJ1-1	TRBV27	ASSFGQGEAF
16	TRBJ2-1	TRBV2	ASSSRDRGIRWDNEQF
13	TRBJ2-6	TRBV7-7	ASSPGVSGANVLT
15	TRBJ2-6	TRBV18	ASSPGGQSSGANVLT
12	TRBJ2-5	TRBV6-5	ASSGSSGSWTQY
10	TRBJ2-7	TRBV7-2	ASSLKLYEQY
10	TRBJ2-7	TRBV4-2	ASSQPSWEQY
13	TRBJ1-4	TRBV27	ASSLFNGQVEKLF
17	TRBJ2-1	TRBV7-7	ASSLEVAGVTGFYNEQF
14	TRBJ2-3	TRBV30	AWSVRFGESRDTQY
13	TRBJ2-7	TRBV4-3	ASSQVVAGGYEQY
14	TRBJ1-2	TRBV6-5	ASSYSEAGTGYGYT
13	TRBJ1-1	TRBV19	ASSRGTGSNTEAF
12	TRBJ1-1	TRBV5-1	ASSLGQGASEAF
13	TRBJ2-1	TRBV6-5	ASSYRDRGRGEQF
13	TRBJ2-1	TRBV5-1	ASSSLRGSYNEQF
11	TRBJ1-1	TRBV27	ASSLWGGAEAF
12	TRBJ2-1	TRBV6-1	ASSPSGTYNEQF
12	TRBJ2-5	TRBV6-6	ASSYSGGGETQY